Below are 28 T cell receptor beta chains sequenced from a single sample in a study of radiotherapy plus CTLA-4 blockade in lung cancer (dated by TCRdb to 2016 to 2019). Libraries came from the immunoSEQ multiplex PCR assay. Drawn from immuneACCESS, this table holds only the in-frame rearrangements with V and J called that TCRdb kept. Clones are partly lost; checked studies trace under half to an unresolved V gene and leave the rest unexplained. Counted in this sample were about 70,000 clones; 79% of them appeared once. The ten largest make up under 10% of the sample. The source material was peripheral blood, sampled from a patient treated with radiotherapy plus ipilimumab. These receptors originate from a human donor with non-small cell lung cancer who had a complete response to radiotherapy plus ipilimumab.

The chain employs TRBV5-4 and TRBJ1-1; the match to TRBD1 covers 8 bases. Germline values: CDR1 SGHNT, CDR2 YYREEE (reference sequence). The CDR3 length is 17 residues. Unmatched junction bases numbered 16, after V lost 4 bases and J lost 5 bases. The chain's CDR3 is CASSTAGQGYGGTEAFF. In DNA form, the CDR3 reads TGTGCCAGCAGCACTGCAGGACAGGGTTACGGGGGGACTGAAGCTTTCTTT.

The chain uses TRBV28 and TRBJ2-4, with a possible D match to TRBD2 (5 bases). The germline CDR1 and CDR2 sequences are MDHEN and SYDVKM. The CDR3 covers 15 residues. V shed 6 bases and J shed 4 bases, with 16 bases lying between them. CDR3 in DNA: TGTGCCAGCAGCTCCGCCGGGAACATTAAAAACATTCAGTACTTC. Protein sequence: CASSSAGNIKNIQYF.

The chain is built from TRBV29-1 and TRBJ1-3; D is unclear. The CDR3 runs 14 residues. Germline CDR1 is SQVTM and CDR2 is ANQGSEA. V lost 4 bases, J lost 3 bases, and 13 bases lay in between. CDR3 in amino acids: CSVASGSGGNTIYF. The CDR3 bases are TGCAGCGTTGCCTCGGGATCTGGTGGAAACACCATATATTTT. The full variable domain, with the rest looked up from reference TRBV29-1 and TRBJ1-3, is SAVISQKPSRDICQRGTSLTIQCQVDSQVTMMFWYRQQPGQSLTLIATANQGSEATYESGFVIDKFPISRPNLTFSTLTVSNMSPEDSSIYLCSVASGSGGNTIYFGEGSWLTVV.

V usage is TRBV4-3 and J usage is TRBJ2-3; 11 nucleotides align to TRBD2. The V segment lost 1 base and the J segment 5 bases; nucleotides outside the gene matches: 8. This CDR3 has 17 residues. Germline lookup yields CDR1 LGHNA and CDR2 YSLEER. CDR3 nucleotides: TGCGCCAGCAGCCAAGCGGCACTAGCGGGGGCAATAGATACGCAGTATTTT. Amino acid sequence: CASSQAALAGAIDTQYF.

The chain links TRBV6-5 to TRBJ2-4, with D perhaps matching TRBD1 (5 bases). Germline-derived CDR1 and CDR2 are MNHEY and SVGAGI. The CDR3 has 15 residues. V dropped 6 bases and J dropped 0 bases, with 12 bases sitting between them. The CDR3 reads CASSLGAIAKNIQYF. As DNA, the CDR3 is TGTGCCAGCAGCCTAGGGGCCATAGCCAAAAACATTCAGTACTTC.

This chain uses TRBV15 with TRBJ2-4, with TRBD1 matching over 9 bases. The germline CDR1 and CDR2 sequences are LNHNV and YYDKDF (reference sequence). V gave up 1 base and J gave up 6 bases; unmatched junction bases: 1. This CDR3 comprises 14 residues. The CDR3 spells CATSRGQGGNIQYF. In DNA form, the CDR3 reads TGTGCCACCAGCAGAGGACAGGGGGGAAACATTCAGTACTTC. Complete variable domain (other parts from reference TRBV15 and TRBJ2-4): DAMVIQNPRYQVTQFGKPVTLSCSQTLNHNVMYWYQQKSSQAPKLLFHYYDKDFNNEADTPDNFQSRRPNTSFCFLDIRSPGLGDTAMYLCATSRGQGGNIQYFGAGTRLSVL.

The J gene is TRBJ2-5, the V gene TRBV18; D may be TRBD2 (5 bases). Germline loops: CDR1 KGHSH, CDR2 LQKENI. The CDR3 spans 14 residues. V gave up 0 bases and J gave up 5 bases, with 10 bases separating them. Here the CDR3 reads CASSPPNGMETQYF. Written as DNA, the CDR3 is TGTGCCAGCTCACCACCGAACGGGATGGAGACCCAGTACTTC. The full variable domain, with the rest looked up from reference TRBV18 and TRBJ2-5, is NAGVMQNPRHLVRRRGQEARLRCSPMKGHSHVYWYRQLPEEGLKFMVYLQKENIIDESGMPKERFSAEFPKEGPSILRIQQVVRGDSAAYFCASSPPNGMETQYFGPGTRLLVL.

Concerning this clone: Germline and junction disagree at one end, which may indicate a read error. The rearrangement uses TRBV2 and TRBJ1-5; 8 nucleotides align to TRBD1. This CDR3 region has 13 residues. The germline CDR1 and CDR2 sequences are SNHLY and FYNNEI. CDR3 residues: CASIAGGGQPRHF. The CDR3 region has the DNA TGTGCCAGCATTGCAGGGGGCGGTCAGCCCCGGCATTTT.

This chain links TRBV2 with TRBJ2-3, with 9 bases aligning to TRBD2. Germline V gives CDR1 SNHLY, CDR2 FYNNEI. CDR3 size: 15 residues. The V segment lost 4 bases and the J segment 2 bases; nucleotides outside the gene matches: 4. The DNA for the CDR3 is TGTGCCAGCAGTGCCCAGCGGGGGGACACAGATACGCAGTATTTT. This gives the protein CASSAQRGDTDTQYF. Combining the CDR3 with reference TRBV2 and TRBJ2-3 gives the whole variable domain EPEVTQTPSHQVTQMGQEVILRCVPISNHLYFYWYRQILGQKVEFLVSFYNNEISEKSEIFDDQFSVERPDGSNFTLKIRSTKLEDSAMYFCASSAQRGDTDTQYFGPGTRLTVL.

The CDR3 nucleotides are TGCGCCACCAAACTCACTAGCGTCACAGATACGCAGTATTTT. Translated: CATKLTSVTDTQYF. The chain combines TRBV5-1 with TRBJ2-3, with 7 bases that match TRBD2. The CDR3 runs to 14 residues. Losses at the gene ends were 9 bases for V and 2 bases for J; bases not matched to a gene: 9. Germline V gene data show CDR1 as SGHRS and CDR2 as YFSETQ. Full variable domain (remainder filled in from reference TRBV5-1 and TRBJ2-3): KAGVTQTPRYLIKTRGQQVTLSCSPISGHRSVSWYQQTPGQGLQFLFEYFSETQRNKGNFPGRFSGRQFSNSRSEMNVSTLELGDSALYLCATKLTSVTDTQYFGPGTRLTVL.

This chain's CDR3 is CSAPGGDGYTF. The CDR3 DNA reads TGCAGTGCCCCTGGTGGAGATGGCTACACCTTC. V usage is TRBV20-1 and J usage is TRBJ1-2; no firm D call. The CDR3 runs to 11 residues. From germline, CDR1 is DFQATT and CDR2 SNEGSKA (reference sequence). V gave up 6 bases and J gave up 6 bases, with 11 bases separating them.

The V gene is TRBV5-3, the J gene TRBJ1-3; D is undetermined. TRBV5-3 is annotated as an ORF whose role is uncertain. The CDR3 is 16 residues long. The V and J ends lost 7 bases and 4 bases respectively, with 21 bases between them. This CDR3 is CARPRLGGRKGNTIYF. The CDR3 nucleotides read TGTGCCAGACCCCGACTCGGAGGTCGGAAAGGAAACACCATATATTTT.

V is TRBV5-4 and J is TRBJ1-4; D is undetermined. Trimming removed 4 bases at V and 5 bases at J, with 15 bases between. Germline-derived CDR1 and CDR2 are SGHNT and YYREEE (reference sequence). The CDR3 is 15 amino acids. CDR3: CASSQKALLNEKLFF. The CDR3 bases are TGTGCCAGCAGCCAAAAAGCCCTACTAAATGAAAAACTGTTTTTT.

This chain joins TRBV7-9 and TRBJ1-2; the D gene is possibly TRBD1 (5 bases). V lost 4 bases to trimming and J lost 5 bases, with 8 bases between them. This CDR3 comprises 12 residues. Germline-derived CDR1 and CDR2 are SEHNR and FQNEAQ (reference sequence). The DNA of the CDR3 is TGTGCCAGCAGCTCGGGGGGTTATGGCTACACCTTC. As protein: CASSSGGYGYTF.

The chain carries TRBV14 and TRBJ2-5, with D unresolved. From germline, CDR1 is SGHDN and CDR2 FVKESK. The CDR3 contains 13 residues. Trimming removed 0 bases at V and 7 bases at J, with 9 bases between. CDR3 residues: CASSQEFLGTQYF. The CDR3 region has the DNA TGTGCCAGCAGCCAAGAATTCCTAGGGACCCAGTACTTC.

CDR3 sequence (DNA): TGTGCTTCGGAGGGCCCCGATGAGCAGTTCTTC. This codes for CASEGPDEQFF. This chain links TRBV19 with TRBJ2-1; TRBD2 might be the D (6 bases). Germline V CDR1 and CDR2: LNHDA, SQIVND (reference sequence). The CDR3 sequence is 11 residues long.

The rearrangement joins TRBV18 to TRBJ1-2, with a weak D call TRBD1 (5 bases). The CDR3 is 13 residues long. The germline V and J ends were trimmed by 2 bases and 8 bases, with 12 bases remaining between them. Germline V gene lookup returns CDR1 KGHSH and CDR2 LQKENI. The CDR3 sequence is CASSPSTSGGYTF. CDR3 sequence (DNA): TGTGCCAGCTCACCATCGACCTCAGGGGGCTACACCTTC.

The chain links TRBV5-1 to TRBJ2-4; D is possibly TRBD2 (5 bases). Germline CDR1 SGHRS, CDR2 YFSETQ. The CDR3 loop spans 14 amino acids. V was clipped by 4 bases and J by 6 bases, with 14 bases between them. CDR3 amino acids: CASSPGVRVNIQYF. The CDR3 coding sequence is TGCGCCAGCAGCCCCGGGGTGCGGGTAAACATTCAGTACTTC.

Here the CDR3 reads CASSFPGRPEAFF. The CDR3 DNA reads TGTGCCAGCAGTTTCCCGGGGCGCCCTGAAGCTTTCTTT. V gene TRBV25-1 combines with J gene TRBJ1-1, with a possible D match to TRBD1 (5 bases). V was trimmed by 5 bases and J by 6 bases, leaving 13 bases between them. The CDR3 has 13 amino acids. Germline CDR1 reads MGHDK; CDR2 reads SYGVNS.

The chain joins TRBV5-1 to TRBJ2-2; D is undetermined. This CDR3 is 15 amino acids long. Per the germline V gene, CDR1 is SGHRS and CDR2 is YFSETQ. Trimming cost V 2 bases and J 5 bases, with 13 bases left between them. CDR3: CASSFGGSRTGELFF. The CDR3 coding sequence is TGCGCCAGCAGCTTCGGCGGAAGTAGGACCGGGGAGCTGTTTTTT.

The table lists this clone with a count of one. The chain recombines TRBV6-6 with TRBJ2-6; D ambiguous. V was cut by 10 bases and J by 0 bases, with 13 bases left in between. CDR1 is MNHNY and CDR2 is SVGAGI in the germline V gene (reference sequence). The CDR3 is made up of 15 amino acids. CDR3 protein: CAISPVVSGANVLTF. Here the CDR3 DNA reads TGTGCCATCTCGCCGGTGGTCTCTGGGGCCAACGTCCTGACTTTC.

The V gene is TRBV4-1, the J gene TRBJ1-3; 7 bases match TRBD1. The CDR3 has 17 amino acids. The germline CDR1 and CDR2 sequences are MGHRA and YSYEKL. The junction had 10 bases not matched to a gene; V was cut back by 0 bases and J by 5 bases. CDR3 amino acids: CASSQDPPGQPRNTIYF. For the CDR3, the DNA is TGCGCCAGCAGCCAAGATCCCCCGGGACAGCCTAGAAACACCATATATTTT.

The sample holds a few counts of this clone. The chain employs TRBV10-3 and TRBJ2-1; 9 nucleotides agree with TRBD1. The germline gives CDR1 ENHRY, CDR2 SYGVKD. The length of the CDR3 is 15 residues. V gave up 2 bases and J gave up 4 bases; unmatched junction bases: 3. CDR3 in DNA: TGTGCCATCAGTGAGACAGGGGGCGCGTACAATGAGCAGTTCTTC. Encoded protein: CAISETGGAYNEQFF.

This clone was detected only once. CDR3 sequence: CASSFGGEAQPQHF. The CDR3, as DNA: TGCGCCAGCAGTTTTGGAGGAGAGGCTCAGCCCCAGCATTTT. V gene TRBV10-2 combines with J gene TRBJ1-5, with D hard to call. This CDR3 contains 14 residues. The V gene lost 5 bases and the J gene lost 6 bases, with 14 bases spanning the gap. Germline-derived CDR1 and CDR2 are WSHSY and SAAADI.

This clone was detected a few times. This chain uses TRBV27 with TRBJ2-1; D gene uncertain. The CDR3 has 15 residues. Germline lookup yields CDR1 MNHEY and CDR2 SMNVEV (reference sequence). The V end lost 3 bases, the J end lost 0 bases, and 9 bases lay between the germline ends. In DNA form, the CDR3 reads TGTGCCAGCAGTTTGCAGGTGAGCTCCTACAATGAGCAGTTCTTC. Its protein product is CASSLQVSSYNEQFF.

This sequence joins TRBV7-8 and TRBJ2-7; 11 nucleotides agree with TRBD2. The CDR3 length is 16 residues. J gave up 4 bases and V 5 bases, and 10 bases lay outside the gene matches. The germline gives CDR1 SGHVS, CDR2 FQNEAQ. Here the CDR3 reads CASSTGTSGQRYEQYV. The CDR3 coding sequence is TGTGCCAGCAGCACTGGGACTAGCGGTCAGAGGTACGAGCAGTACGTC.

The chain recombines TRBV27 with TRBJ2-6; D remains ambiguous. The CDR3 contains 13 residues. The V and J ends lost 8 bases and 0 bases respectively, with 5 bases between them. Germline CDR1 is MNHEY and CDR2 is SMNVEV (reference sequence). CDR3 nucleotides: TGTGCCAGCCAACTCTCTGGGGCCAACGTCCTGACTTTC. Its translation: CASQLSGANVLTF.

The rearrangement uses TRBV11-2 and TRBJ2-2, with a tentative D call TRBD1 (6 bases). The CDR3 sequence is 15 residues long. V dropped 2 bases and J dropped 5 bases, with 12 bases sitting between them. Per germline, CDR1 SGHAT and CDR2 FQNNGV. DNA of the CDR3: TGTGCCAGCAGCTTAAACGGACAGCCTACCGGGGAGCTGTTTTTT. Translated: CASSLNGQPTGELFF. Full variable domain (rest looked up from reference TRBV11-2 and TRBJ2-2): EAGVAQSPRYKIIEKRQSVAFWCNPISGHATLYWYQQILGQGPKLLIQFQNNGVVDDSQLPKDRFSAERLKGVDSTLKIQPAKLEDSAVYLCASSLNGQPTGELFFGEGSRLTVL.